Listed below are T cell receptor beta chains from one sample, sequenced in a study of OX40 agonist ivuxolimab in advanced cancers. TCRdb keeps only in-frame clones here, not all; method: immunoSEQ multiplex PCR. The data show roughly 70,000 clones, with 85% seen just once and around 0.5% held by the top ten. Material: CD4+ or CD8+ T cells sorted from blood, obtained in a trial of the OX40 agonist ivuxolimab. Every receptor here comes from an adult with an advanced solid tumor such as melanoma, head and neck, liver or kidney cancer. CDR3s include the opening cysteine and the closing phenylalanine or tryptophan. Fields, in order: D gene, clone size, CDR3 length, J gene, V gene, CDR3 protein, CDR3 DNA. A D gene is named only where the DNA matches it firmly. Clone size is shown for a subset of rows, as once, few, many or a class of expanded clone.

D gene: -; clone size: -; CDR3 length: 15; J gene: TRBJ1-1; V gene: TRBV5-4; CDR3 protein: CASSPEWAKNTEAFF; CDR3 DNA: TGTGCCAGCAGCCCCGAGTGGGCAAAGAACACTGAAGCTTTCTTT
D gene: -; clone size: -; CDR3 length: 17; J gene: TRBJ2-1; V gene: TRBV11-3; CDR3 protein: CASSFELRTGGYNEQFF; CDR3 DNA: TGTGCCAGCAGCTTCGAACTTAGGACTGGAGGATACAATGAGCAGTTCTTC
D gene: -; clone size: -; CDR3 length: 12; J gene: TRBJ2-1; V gene: TRBV11-2; CDR3 protein: CASSRGQGEQFF; CDR3 DNA: TGTGCCAGCAGCCGGGGGCAGGGTGAGCAGTTCTTC
D gene: -; clone size: -; CDR3 length: 10; J gene: TRBJ1-2; V gene: TRBV2; CDR3 protein: CASSEYGYTF; CDR3 DNA: TGTGCCAGCAGTGAGTATGGCTACACCTTC
D gene: -; clone size: -; CDR3 length: 13; J gene: TRBJ1-5; V gene: TRBV30; CDR3 protein: CAWSSYGNQPQHF; CDR3 DNA: TGTGCCTGGAGTTCGTACGGAAATCAGCCCCAGCATTTT
D gene: TRBD2; clone size: -; CDR3 length: 14; J gene: TRBJ2-7; V gene: TRBV18; CDR3 protein: CASSPAGGTYEQYF; CDR3 DNA: TGTGCCAGCTCACCAGCGGGAGGAACCTACGAGCAGTACTTC
D gene: -; clone size: -; CDR3 length: 15; J gene: TRBJ2-2; V gene: TRBV2; CDR3 protein: CASSEAVGYAGELFF; CDR3 DNA: TGTGCCAGCAGTGAAGCTGTCGGGTACGCCGGGGAGCTGTTTTTT
D gene: TRBD1; clone size: -; CDR3 length: 14; J gene: TRBJ1-4; V gene: TRBV4-1; CDR3 protein: CASSPGQGFEKLFF; CDR3 DNA: TGCGCCAGCAGCCCGGGACAGGGTTTTGAAAAACTGTTTTTT
D gene: -; clone size: few; CDR3 length: 15; J gene: TRBJ1-1; V gene: TRBV15; CDR3 protein: CATSRGVGARTEAFF; CDR3 DNA: TGTGCCACCAGCAGGGGGGTGGGGGCGCGGACTGAAGCTTTCTTT
D gene: -; clone size: once; CDR3 length: 15; J gene: TRBJ2-2; V gene: TRBV7-2; CDR3 protein: CASSLNRQTTGELFF; CDR3 DNA: TGTGCCAGCAGCTTAAACCGACAGACCACCGGGGAGCTGTTTTTT
D gene: -; clone size: -; CDR3 length: 12; J gene: TRBJ2-5; V gene: TRBV18; CDR3 protein: CASSPGIETQYF; CDR3 DNA: TGTGCCAGCTCACCCGGGATTGAGACCCAGTACTTC
D gene: -; clone size: -; CDR3 length: 11; J gene: TRBJ2-2; V gene: TRBV7-2; CDR3 protein: CASRQSGELFF; CDR3 DNA: TGTGCCAGCAGGCAGTCCGGGGAGCTGTTTTTT
D gene: -; clone size: -; CDR3 length: 13; J gene: TRBJ2-7; V gene: TRBV6-1; CDR3 protein: CAGARPPTYEQYF; CDR3 DNA: TGTGCCGGGGCTCGGCCTCCCACCTACGAGCAGTACTTC
D gene: -; clone size: -; CDR3 length: 15; J gene: TRBJ2-1; V gene: TRBV5-1; CDR3 protein: CASSLDSNSYNEQFF; CDR3 DNA: TGCGCCAGCAGCTTGGATAGTAACTCCTACAATGAGCAGTTCTTC
D gene: TRBD2; clone size: -; CDR3 length: 18; J gene: TRBJ2-2; V gene: TRBV5-4; CDR3 protein: CASSPRPLAGGYTGELFF; CDR3 DNA: TGTGCCAGCAGCCCACGGCCCCTAGCGGGGGGGTACACCGGGGAGCTGTTTTTT
D gene: -; clone size: -; CDR3 length: 14; J gene: TRBJ2-7; V gene: TRBV11-3; CDR3 protein: CASSLVRSSYEQYF; CDR3 DNA: TGTGCCAGCAGCTTAGTCCGTAGCTCCTACGAGCAGTACTTC
D gene: -; clone size: -; CDR3 length: 14; J gene: TRBJ2-3; V gene: TRBV19; CDR3 protein: CASSQQGSTDTQYF; CDR3 DNA: TGTGCCAGTAGCCAACAGGGCAGCACAGATACGCAGTATTTT
D gene: TRBD2; clone size: -; CDR3 length: 14; J gene: TRBJ2-2; V gene: TRBV2; CDR3 protein: CASSAAGDTGELFF; CDR3 DNA: TGTGCCAGCAGTGCAGCGGGGGACACCGGGGAGCTGTTTTTT
D gene: -; clone size: -; CDR3 length: 15; J gene: TRBJ1-5; V gene: TRBV7-8; CDR3 protein: CASSLAQGKREPQHF; CDR3 DNA: TGTGCCAGCAGCTTAGCCCAGGGGAAGAGGGAGCCCCAGCATTTT
D gene: -; clone size: -; CDR3 length: 13; J gene: TRBJ1-3; V gene: TRBV29-1; CDR3 protein: CSVWTRSGNTIYF; CDR3 DNA: TGCAGCGTTTGGACACGCTCTGGAAACACCATATATTTT
D gene: -; clone size: once; CDR3 length: 12; J gene: TRBJ2-7; V gene: TRBV7-2; CDR3 protein: CASSSRSYEQYF; CDR3 DNA: TGTGCCAGCAGCTCAAGGAGCTACGAGCAGTACTTC
D gene: -; clone size: -; CDR3 length: 14; J gene: TRBJ2-7; V gene: TRBV10-3; CDR3 protein: CAISEPGRSEQQYF; CDR3 DNA: TGTGCCATCAGTGAGCCTGGACGCTCTGAACAGCAGTACTTC
D gene: TRBD2; clone size: -; CDR3 length: 16; J gene: TRBJ2-5; V gene: TRBV6-6; CDR3 protein: CASSKRTSGREETQYF; CDR3 DNA: TGTGCCAGCAGTAAACGGACTAGCGGGAGGGAAGAGACCCAGTACTTC
D gene: -; clone size: -; CDR3 length: 14; J gene: TRBJ1-1; V gene: TRBV6-5; CDR3 protein: CASSYGPLGTEAFF; CDR3 DNA: TGTGCCAGCAGTTATGGACCTCTGGGAACTGAAGCTTTCTTT
D gene: -; clone size: -; CDR3 length: 16; J gene: TRBJ1-1; V gene: TRBV2; CDR3 protein: CASRRGGSAMNTEAFF; CDR3 DNA: TGTGCCAGCAGGAGAGGGGGGTCGGCCATGAACACTGAAGCTTTCTTT
D gene: TRBD1; clone size: -; CDR3 length: 15; J gene: TRBJ1-2; V gene: TRBV27; CDR3 protein: CASSFRTGANYGYTF; CDR3 DNA: TGTGCCAGCAGTTTTAGGACAGGGGCTAACTATGGCTACACCTTC
D gene: -; clone size: -; CDR3 length: 14; J gene: TRBJ1-2; V gene: TRBV28; CDR3 protein: CASSTGLANYGYTF; CDR3 DNA: TGTGCCAGCAGTACAGGGTTGGCTAACTATGGCTACACCTTC
D gene: -; clone size: few; CDR3 length: 15; J gene: TRBJ2-7; V gene: TRBV11-3; CDR3 protein: CASSLVGRTHYEQYF; CDR3 DNA: TGTGCCAGCAGCTTAGTTGGCAGGACTCACTACGAGCAGTACTTC
D gene: TRBD1; clone size: -; CDR3 length: 17; J gene: TRBJ2-2; V gene: TRBV5-1; CDR3 protein: CASSLEGQAANTGELFF; CDR3 DNA: TGCGCCAGCAGCTTGGAGGGACAGGCCGCGAACACCGGGGAGCTGTTTTTT
D gene: -; clone size: -; CDR3 length: 15; J gene: TRBJ1-3; V gene: TRBV10-3; CDR3 protein: CAISESTGSGNTIYF; CDR3 DNA: TGTGCCATCAGTGAGTCGACAGGCTCTGGAAACACCATATATTTT
D gene: -; clone size: -; CDR3 length: 12; J gene: TRBJ2-1; V gene: TRBV7-7; CDR3 protein: CATTPLHNEQFF; CDR3 DNA: TGTGCTACCACGCCTCTCCACAATGAGCAGTTCTTC
D gene: TRBD1; clone size: -; CDR3 length: 13; J gene: TRBJ2-7; V gene: TRBV6-5; CDR3 protein: CASRPGQGYEQYF; CDR3 DNA: TGTGCCAGCAGGCCTGGACAGGGATACGAGCAGTACTTC
D gene: -; clone size: -; CDR3 length: 18; J gene: TRBJ2-5; V gene: TRBV6-4; CDR3 protein: CATSLDENWDRGRETQYF; CDR3 DNA: TGTGCCACCTCCCTGGACGAGAACTGGGACCGGGGGAGAGAGACCCAGTACTTC
D gene: -; clone size: -; CDR3 length: 13; J gene: TRBJ1-6; V gene: TRBV29-1; CDR3 protein: CSVQSGSNSPLHF; CDR3 DNA: TGCAGCGTGCAGTCAGGGAGTAATTCACCCCTCCACTTT
D gene: TRBD1; clone size: once; CDR3 length: 17; J gene: TRBJ2-7; V gene: TRBV6-4; CDR3 protein: CARGGPKRDRDRHEQYF; CDR3 DNA: TGTGCCAGAGGAGGCCCAAAACGGGACAGGGACCGCCACGAGCAGTACTTC